The present T cell receptor beta chain was sequenced within a study of T cells after yellow fever vaccination. The germline gives CDR1 MNHEY, CDR2 SVGEGT. J was trimmed by 0 bases and V by 8 bases; bases with no gene match: 4. CDR3 size: 15 residues. TCRdb re-analysed the 5' RACE reads in MiXCR, keeping a single row per CDR3 protein. This table holds around 340,000 distinct CDR3 sequences, approximately 12% found once. The sequence was obtained from a man between 18 and 35 years old who received the YFV17D yellow fever vaccine. The chain is built from TRBV6-2 or TRBV6-3 and TRBJ2-2, with 9 bases matching TRBD2. The specimen comprised CD4+ T cells sorted from PBMCs, sampled 15 days after the yellow fever booster vaccination. The CDR3 DNA sequence: TGTGCCAGCTCGGTAGCGGGGGCGAACACCGGGGAGCTGTTTTTT. Residues: CASSVAGANTGELFF.